These 30 T cell receptor beta chains originate from one sample sequenced in a study of T-cell reconstitution after alpha-beta-depleted transplantation in children. Unique molecular identifiers were incorporated when the TCRbeta library was constructed. TCRdb reanalysed the PCR reads using MiXCR and keeps one entry per CDR3 protein. This table has roughly 500,000 distinct CDR3 sequences, about 30% appearing once. The specimen was PBMCs from the stem cell graft donor, collected from the stem cell graft. Receptors were obtained from a human donor who donated a stem cell graft to a child with aplastic anemia.

This clonotype was counted between two and nine times. This chain links TRBV9 with TRBJ1-2; D is uncertain. This CDR3 spans 13 amino acids. Germline V gives CDR1 SGDLS, CDR2 YYNGEE. The CDR3 coding sequence is TGTGCTGCCGGACGAGCACGGAAGTATGGCTACACCTTC. This encodes CAAGRARKYGYTF.

The chain carries TRBV6-2 or TRBV6-3 and TRBJ2-5; 12 nucleotides agree with TRBD2. Germline V lookup: CDR1 MNHEY, CDR2 SVGEGT. The CDR3 is made up of 18 amino acids. Trimming cost V 0 bases and J 4 bases; bases outside gene matches: 9. CDR3 sequence: CASSYSALAGGPGETQYF. The DNA for the CDR3 is TGTGCCAGCAGTTACTCAGCTCTAGCGGGAGGGCCCGGAGAGACCCAGTACTTC.

The CDR3 region has the DNA TGCAGTGCTAGGAATGCCTTTAATTCACCCCTCCACTTT. Amino acids: CSARNAFNSPLHF. The J gene is TRBJ1-6, the V gene TRBV20-1; D gene ambiguous. Germline loops: CDR1 DFQATT, CDR2 SNEGSKA (reference sequence). The V end was cut by 3 bases, the J end by 6 bases, with 9 bases between. This CDR3 region has 13 residues.

The chain joins TRBV14 to TRBJ1-1, with D perhaps matching TRBD1 (5 bases). Germline V gene data show CDR1 as SGHDN and CDR2 as FVKESK. V was shortened by 0 bases and J by 0 bases, with 20 bases between the two germline ends. This CDR3 is 19 amino acids long. CDR3 sequence (DNA): TGTGCCAGCAGCCAAGATAGGGGATGGGCCGCTTGGTTGAACACTGAAGCTTTCTTT. Translation gives CASSQDRGWAAWLNTEAFF. The entire variable domain, with the rest obtained from reference TRBV14 and TRBJ1-1, is as follows: EAGVTQFPSHSVIEKGQTVTLRCDPISGHDNLYWYRRVMGKEIKFLLHFVKESKQDESGMPNNRFLAERTGGTYSTLKVQPAELEDSGVYFCASSQDRGWAAWLNTEAFFGQGTRLTVV.

This clonotype has more than one count but fewer than ten. This chain uses TRBV20-1 with TRBJ1-5; no reliable D call. Trimming cost V 1 base and J 8 bases, with 12 bases left between them. There are 13 residues in the CDR3. The germline V gene encodes CDR1 DFQATT and CDR2 SNEGSKA (reference sequence). As DNA, the CDR3 is TGCAGTGCTAGAGGCACCCCCGACGAGCCCCAGCATTTT. It yields the protein CSARGTPDEPQHF.

The genes are TRBV4-2 and TRBJ1-1; no clear D gene. The CDR3 extends over 14 amino acids. The germline gives CDR1 LGHNA, CDR2 YNFKEQ. Trimming cost V 4 bases and J 1 base, with 10 bases left between them. As DNA, the CDR3 is TGTGCCAGCAGCCGCGTAACAGAGAACACTGAAGCTTTCTTT. Amino acid sequence: CASSRVTENTEAFF.

The genes are TRBV7-3 and TRBJ2-2; 8 bases are a match to TRBD1. Germline lookup yields CDR1 SGHTA and CDR2 FQGTGA. J was trimmed by 4 bases and V by 8 bases; bases with no gene match: 6. This CDR3 has 14 residues. CDR3 protein: CASGQGAGTGELFF. CDR3 DNA sequence: TGTGCCAGCGGTCAGGGGGCGGGCACCGGGGAGCTGTTTTTT.

There are a few counts of this clonotype. The rearrangement joins TRBV6-2 or TRBV6-3 to TRBJ2-1; a weak D match, TRBD1 (6 bases). Deletions cut 6 bases from V and 8 bases from J, with 20 bases between. Germline V CDR1 and CDR2: MNHEY, SVGEGT. The CDR3 totals 15 residues. CDR3 nucleotides: TGTGCCAGCAGGCGCCGAGGGGGAGTGTCCGATGAGCAGTTCTTC. It encodes CASRRRGGVSDEQFF.

This chain joins TRBV19 and TRBJ2-1; 10 bases line up with TRBD1. V was clipped by 5 bases and J by 5 bases; unmatched bases: 6. The CDR3 sequence is 15 residues long. CDR1 and CDR2 (germline): LNHDA, SQIVND (reference sequence). The CDR3 spells CASSSGTGVHNEQFF. The CDR3 DNA reads TGTGCCAGTAGTTCCGGGACAGGGGTACACAATGAGCAGTTCTTC.

This chain links TRBV18 with TRBJ2-7; D possibly uses TRBD1 or TRBD2 (6 bases each). V lost 1 base to trimming and J lost 2 bases, with 15 bases between them. Germline V gene data show CDR1 as KGHSH and CDR2 as LQKENI. The CDR3 contains 16 residues. CDR3 amino acids: CASSPLVRGTTYEQYF. The CDR3 DNA is TGTGCCAGCTCACCACTGGTACGGGGGACAACCTACGAGCAGTACTTC.

In this sample, this clonotype turned up a few times. The CDR3 sequence: CASSQDRSGELFF. For the CDR3, the DNA is TGTGCCAGCAGCCAAGATCGTAGCGGGGAGCTGTTTTTT. The genes are TRBV4-2 and TRBJ2-2; D is unresolved. The CDR3 extends over 13 amino acids. CDR1 LGHNA and CDR2 YNFKEQ come from the germline V gene. The V end lost 0 bases, the J end lost 7 bases, and 6 bases lay between the germline ends.

V gene TRBV19 combines with J gene TRBJ1-5; D not certain. The CDR3 runs to 14 residues. Germline-derived CDR1 and CDR2 are LNHDA and SQIVND (reference sequence). V shed 4 bases and J shed 3 bases, with 10 bases lying between them. The CDR3 protein is CASSTRWDNQPQHF. In nucleotides, the CDR3 is TGTGCCAGTAGTACCAGGTGGGACAATCAGCCCCAGCATTTT.

This chain joins TRBV7-6 and TRBJ1-1; D unresolved. V was cut by 6 bases and J by 5 bases, with 16 bases left in between. Germline loops: CDR1 SGHVS, CDR2 FNYEAQ. This CDR3 spans 14 amino acids. The chain's CDR3 is CASRSIAGVTEAFF. CDR3 DNA: TGTGCCAGCAGATCAATCGCCGGAGTTACTGAAGCTTTCTTT.

This clonotype was counted ten times or more. The chain links TRBV7-2 to TRBJ2-7, with D tentatively TRBD1 or TRBD2 (5 bases each). Trimming pared 5 bases from V and 3 bases from J, leaving 8 bases between. Looked up from germline, CDR1 is SGHTA and CDR2 is FQGNSA. The CDR3 loop spans 12 amino acids. The CDR3 reads CASSRDGYEQYF. The CDR3, as DNA: TGTGCCAGCAGCCGGGACGGCTACGAGCAGTACTTC.

This clonotype was recorded a few times. The V gene is TRBV20-1, the J gene TRBJ1-1; D remains ambiguous. This CDR3 region has 15 residues. In germline, CDR1 is DFQATT, CDR2 SNEGSKA (reference sequence). V gave up 1 base and J gave up 6 bases, with 18 bases separating them. The CDR3 reads CSARVNKFGGAEAFF. The CDR3 bases are TGCAGTGCTAGAGTCAATAAATTCGGCGGAGCTGAAGCTTTCTTT.

This clonotype was seen a handful of times. This chain joins TRBV5-6 and TRBJ1-1, with a possible D match to TRBD1 (5 bases). Trimming removed 2 bases from V and 1 base from J, with 15 bases in between. The CDR3 covers 16 residues. Germline lookup yields CDR1 SGHDT and CDR2 YYEEEE. The CDR3 DNA sequence: TGTGCCAGCAGCTTCCGGGGCTCAAAGAGGAACACTGAAGCTTTCTTT. Amino acid sequence: CASSFRGSKRNTEAFF.

This clonotype was observed a few times. The chain has TRBV3-1 and TRBJ2-1; 8 bases align to TRBD2. There are 15 residues in the CDR3. The ends lost 4 bases at V and 4 bases at J; junction bases unmatched: 6. The germline V gene has CDR1 LGHDT and CDR2 YNNKEL (reference sequence). The CDR3 coding sequence is TGTGCCAGCAGCCCGGGACTAGATTATTACAATGAGCAGTTCTTC. Its translation is CASSPGLDYYNEQFF.

The V and J genes are TRBV20-1 and TRBJ2-1; 11 bases agree with TRBD2. Germline V gives CDR1 DFQATT, CDR2 SNEGSKA (reference sequence). The junction had 6 bases not matched to a gene; V was cut back by 7 bases and J by 7 bases. CDR3 length equals 13 residues. CDR3 in DNA: TGCAGTGTATCGGGACTAGCGGTTAATGAGCAGTTCTTC. Protein sequence: CSVSGLAVNEQFF.

The V gene is TRBV15, the J gene TRBJ1-5, with 10 positions matching TRBD1. V was pared by 3 bases and J by 2 bases, with 7 bases of the junction left unmatched. CDR1 is LNHNV and CDR2 is YYDKDF in the germline V gene (reference sequence). The CDR3 sequence is 17 residues long. Here the CDR3 reads CATSSRDRGSGNQPQHF. CDR3 sequence (DNA): TGTGCCACCAGCAGCAGGGACAGGGGATCGGGCAATCAGCCCCAGCATTTT.

The genes are TRBV7-8 and TRBJ2-5, with TRBD2 identical over 10 bases. J was trimmed by 3 bases and V by 4 bases; bases with no gene match: 8. From germline, CDR1 is SGHVS and CDR2 FQNEAQ. The CDR3 is 16 residues long. CDR3 in amino acids: CASSSGVTSGEETQYF. CDR3 coding DNA: TGTGCCAGCAGCTCTGGAGTTACTAGCGGGGAAGAGACCCAGTACTTC.

This chain uses TRBV6-1 with TRBJ2-3, with 10 bases lining up with TRBD2. The ends lost 8 bases at V and 3 bases at J; junction bases unmatched: 8. The CDR3 covers 15 residues. CDR1 MNHNS and CDR2 SASEGT come from the germline V gene. The CDR3 sequence is CASGLAGVRTDTQYF. DNA for the CDR3: TGTGCCAGCGGCCTAGCGGGAGTGAGGACAGATACGCAGTATTTT.

The table lists this clonotype with a few counts. The chain has TRBV6-2 or TRBV6-3 and TRBJ2-7, with D possibly being TRBD1 or TRBD2 (5 bases each). Germline V gene data show CDR1 as MNHEY and CDR2 as SVGEGT. This CDR3 contains 13 residues. V lost 6 bases and J 6 bases, leaving 15 bases between the germline ends. CDR3 amino acids: CASSRDRTGEQYF. CDR3 coding DNA: TGTGCCAGCAGCAGGGACCGGACGGGCGAGCAGTACTTC.

Only a few counts were recorded for this clonotype. The chain carries TRBV9 and TRBJ1-1; 8 bases are a match to TRBD1. Germline loops: CDR1 SGDLS, CDR2 YYNGEE. The CDR3 is 16 amino acids. V lost 0 bases to trimming and J lost 2 bases; unmatched junction nucleotides: 6. As DNA, the CDR3 is TGTGCCAGCAGCGTAGGGTCAGGGGGCCCTAACACTGAAGCTTTCTTT. Translated, it gives CASSVGSGGPNTEAFF.

V usage is TRBV29-1 and J usage is TRBJ2-5; D gene ambiguous. This CDR3 is 13 amino acids long. From germline, CDR1 is SQVTM and CDR2 ANQGSEA. The ends were cut back, 2 bases at V and 4 bases at J, with 11 bases in the middle. In DNA form, the CDR3 reads TGCAGCGTTGAACCCAGGTTTATAGAGACCCAGTACTTC. It yields the protein CSVEPRFIETQYF.

This clonotype was observed a few times. The chain recombines TRBV10-1 with TRBJ1-1; D is unclear. From germline, CDR1 is WNHNN and CDR2 SYGVQD (reference sequence). The CDR3 consists of 13 residues. V was shortened by 4 bases and J by 1 base, with 7 bases between the two germline ends. The CDR3 coding sequence is TGCGCCAGCAGTGCAGAGTGGAACACTGAAGCTTTCTTT. Protein product: CASSAEWNTEAFF.

In its sample, this clonotype was seen a few times. The V gene is TRBV20-1, the J gene TRBJ1-5; no clear D gene. V was pared by 2 bases and J by 0 bases, with 11 bases between. There are 15 residues in the CDR3. Germline CDR1 reads DFQATT; CDR2 reads SNEGSKA (reference sequence). CDR3 residues: CSARSVLNSNQPQHF. The CDR3 DNA follows: TGCAGTGCTAGAAGTGTCTTGAATAGCAATCAGCCCCAGCATTTT.

The CDR3 sequence: CASSLWAGGRDTEAFF. Here the CDR3 DNA reads TGTGCCAGCAGTTTATGGGCAGGGGGTCGTGACACTGAAGCTTTCTTT. V gene TRBV27 combines with J gene TRBJ1-1; 7 bases match TRBD1. Losses at the gene ends were 1 base for V and 3 bases for J; bases not matched to a gene: 8. The CDR3 spans 16 residues. Looked up from germline, CDR1 is MNHEY and CDR2 is SMNVEV (reference sequence).

The chain is built from TRBV2 and TRBJ2-5; D perhaps matches TRBD1 (6 bases). This CDR3 contains 14 residues. V lost 4 bases and J lost 7, with 16 bases in between. Germline V gives CDR1 SNHLY, CDR2 FYNNEI. CDR3 in amino acids: CASSAGLEGGTQYF. The CDR3 DNA is TGTGCCAGCAGTGCCGGACTCGAAGGGGGGACCCAGTACTTC.

The chain has TRBV10-3 and TRBJ2-7; no firm D call. There are 11 residues in the CDR3. Germline lookup yields CDR1 ENHRY and CDR2 SYGVKD. The CDR3 sequence: CLRKVPYEQYV. The CDR3 bases are TGTCTGAGGAAAGTCCCCTACGAGCAGTACGTC.

CDR3 coding DNA: TGCAGCGCCCGGACAGGGTCTGGAAACACCATATATTTT. It is translated as CSARTGSGNTIYF. This chain links TRBV29-1 with TRBJ1-3, with TRBD1 identical over 8 bases. The CDR3 contains 13 residues. After removal of 7 bases from V and 1 base from J, the junction contained 3 bases not matched to a gene. The germline CDR1 and CDR2 sequences are SQVTM and ANQGSEA.